This TCR beta chain was retrieved from a study of blood T cell repertoires in COVID-19. The method was immunoSEQ multiplex PCR; TCRdb's version includes in-frame clones alone and lacks a portion of them. The table records more than 150,000 clones, around four fifths of them present only once. This CDR3 has 14 residues. CDR1 is SEHNR, CDR2 FQNEAQ, per germline (reference sequence). Trimming removed 3 bases from V and 2 bases from J; junction bases left unmatched: 3. This sequence originates from a woman between 45 and 65 years old who had recovered from COVID-19. Sequencing used PBMCs or T cells enriched from blood (not recorded which). This chain joins TRBV7-9 and TRBJ2-5; 7 bases line up with TRBD2. The DNA for the CDR3 is TGTGCCAGCAGCTTCACTAGCGCGCAAGAGACCCAGTACTTC. This gives the protein CASSFTSAQETQYF.